The 22 T cell receptor beta chains below all came from one sample that was sequenced in a study of shared clonotypes between healthy human individuals. The protocol was immunoSEQ multiplex PCR, while the TCRdb copy is restricted to in-frame clones and leaves out a portion. The table includes more than 2 million clones, 95% detected once. Sequencing input: naive CD4+ T cells sorted from blood. As for subset: CD45RA+ positively selected. The receptors originated from a man in his late teens or twenties in good health.

About this clone: The junction differs from germline at one of its ends, possibly a read error. V usage is TRBV10-3 and J usage is TRBJ2-2; 7 nucleotides match TRBD1. Germline V gene data show CDR1 as ENHRY and CDR2 as SYGVKD. The CDR3 is 14 amino acids. The CDR3 sequence is CASSQGDNTGELFF. In DNA form, the CDR3 reads TGTGCCAGCAGTCAGGGGGACAACACCGGGGAGCTGTTTTTT.

The chain carries TRBV11-3 and TRBJ2-5; the D is unclear. Germline V CDR1 and CDR2: SGHNT, YENEEA. The V end lost 6 bases, the J end lost 5 bases, and 19 bases lay between the germline ends. The CDR3 runs to 15 residues. The CDR3 DNA reads TGTGCCAGCAGAAAAACCGGCCAAATGGGGGAGACCCAGTACTTC. As protein: CASRKTGQMGETQYF.

This chain joins TRBV7-9 and TRBJ1-5; D ambiguous. In germline, CDR1 is SEHNR, CDR2 FQNEAQ (reference sequence). The CDR3 is 15 residues long. V was trimmed by 3 bases and J by 2 bases, leaving 11 bases between them. For the CDR3, the DNA is TGTGCCAGCAGCTTTGGACCCGGAGGCAATCAGCCCCAGCATTTT. Its translation: CASSFGPGGNQPQHF.

A note on this clone: A much larger clone lies a single base off, so this may be a read error. CDR3 nucleotide sequence: TGTGCCAGCGGTTTAGGGTCGGGCAATCAGCCCCAGCATTTT. Its protein is CASGLGSGNQPQHF. This chain uses TRBV28 with TRBJ1-5; D is ambiguous. This CDR3 has 14 amino acids. The germline CDR1 and CDR2 sequences are MDHEN and SYDVKM.

This clone was seen a handful of times. The gene calls are TRBV4-3 and TRBJ2-3; either TRBD1 or TRBD2 may fit D (6 bases each). The V gene lost 4 bases and the J gene lost 6 bases, with 17 bases spanning the gap. From germline, CDR1 is LGHNA and CDR2 YSLEER. The CDR3 is 15 amino acids. The CDR3 DNA follows: TGCGCCAGCAGCCTAGAGGGGGGAGGTACGGATACGCAGTATTTT. The encoded protein is CASSLEGGGTDTQYF.

The chain joins TRBV5-6 to TRBJ2-7; no clear D. Germline lookup yields CDR1 SGHDT and CDR2 YYEEEE. Trimming took 2 bases from V and 6 from J, leaving 15 bases between them. This CDR3 spans 14 amino acids. This CDR3 reads CASSLRPWGGEQYF. The DNA of the CDR3 is TGTGCCAGCAGCTTAAGACCCTGGGGTGGCGAGCAGTACTTC. The full variable domain, with the rest looked up from reference TRBV5-6 and TRBJ2-7, is DAGVTQSPTHLIKTRGQQVTLRCSPKSGHDTVSWYQQALGQGPQFIFQYYEEEERQRGNFPDRFSGHQFPNYSSELNVNALLLGDSALYLCASSLRPWGGEQYFGPGTRLTVT.

The V call is TRBV5-1, the J call TRBJ1-1; D call uncertain. Germline CDR1 and CDR2: SGHRS and YFSETQ. The CDR3 extends over 15 amino acids. V was trimmed by 2 bases and J by 6 bases, leaving 17 bases between them. The CDR3 DNA reads as TGCGCCAGCAGCTTATTGCGAGGCCCGGAAGCTGAAGCTTTCTTT. Translating it yields CASSLLRGPEAEAFF.

This clone was detected only once. V gene TRBV28 combines with J gene TRBJ2-5, with TRBD2 matching over 14 bases. The length of the CDR3 is 15 residues. Germline V lookup: CDR1 MDHEN, CDR2 SYDVKM. V was pared by 5 bases and J by 4 bases, with 3 bases of the junction left unmatched. The CDR3 loop reads CASSKGLAGVETQYF. The CDR3 DNA reads as TGTGCCAGCAGTAAGGGACTAGCGGGGGTAGAGACCCAGTACTTC. The variable domain in full, with the rest retrieved from reference TRBV28 and TRBJ2-5, is DVKVTQSSRYLVKRTGEKVFLECVQDMDHENMFWYRQDPGLGLRLIYFSYDVKMKEKGDIPEGYSVSREKKERFSLILESASTNQTSMYLCASSKGLAGVETQYFGPGTRLLVL.

This clone was observed once. The chain uses TRBV28 and TRBJ2-2, with D tentatively TRBD1 (5 bases). V lost 4 bases and J 13 bases, leaving 13 bases between the germline ends. Germline CDR1 MDHEN, CDR2 SYDVKM. The CDR3 runs 12 residues. The CDR3 protein is CASSSVQERLFF. The DNA for the CDR3 is TGTGCCAGCAGTTCCGTACAGGAGCGGCTGTTTTTT.

V is TRBV10-3 and J is TRBJ1-6, with D possibly matching TRBD1 (6 bases). Trimming cost V 6 bases and J 10 bases, with 22 bases left between them. CDR1 is ENHRY, CDR2 SYGVKD, per germline. The CDR3 consists of 16 residues. The CDR3 region has the DNA TGTGCCATCAGACCTAGCTTCCAGGGGTTGGGATCACCCCTCCACTTT. Amino acids: CAIRPSFQGLGSPLHF.

The J gene is TRBJ1-5, the V gene TRBV28; perhaps TRBD1 as D (6 bases). The germline gives CDR1 MDHEN, CDR2 SYDVKM. The CDR3 is 13 residues long. Trimming pared 5 bases from V and 8 bases from J, leaving 13 bases between. CDR3 amino acids: CASSTGIEKPQHF. As DNA, the CDR3 is TGTGCCAGCAGTACAGGGATAGAGAAGCCCCAGCATTTT.

The chain carries TRBV18 and TRBJ1-4, with 9 nucleotides matching TRBD1. The germline CDR1 and CDR2 sequences are KGHSH and LQKENI. This CDR3 comprises 18 residues. The J segment lost 6 bases and the V segment lost 3 bases, leaving 14 bases of the junction unmatched. The CDR3 DNA follows: TGTGCCAGCTCACCGTCGCAGGACAGGGGAGCTAAAGATGAAAAACTGTTTTTT. Its translation is CASSPSQDRGAKDEKLFF.

The chain links TRBV10-1 to TRBJ2-7; no definite D call. The CDR3 is 14 residues long. V lost 3 bases, J lost 5 bases, and 14 bases lay in between. Germline V gene sequence: CDR1 WNHNN, CDR2 SYGVQD (reference sequence). Here the CDR3 reads CASSEAGVANEQYF. Written as DNA, the CDR3 is TGCGCCAGCAGTGAAGCTGGGGTTGCGAACGAGCAGTACTTC.

The chain combines TRBV28 with TRBJ1-2; D is possibly TRBD1 (6 bases). Germline loops: CDR1 MDHEN, CDR2 SYDVKM. This CDR3 has 12 amino acids. The V end lost 7 bases, the J end lost 8 bases, and 14 bases lay between the germline ends. The CDR3 region is CASIGGRWGYTF. The CDR3 nucleotides are TGTGCCAGCATCGGGGGCCGATGGGGCTACACCTTC.

The J gene is TRBJ2-1, the V gene TRBV2, with a weak D call TRBD1 (5 bases). Germline CDR1 reads SNHLY; CDR2 reads FYNNEI. This CDR3 region has 12 residues. V was clipped by 7 bases and J by 3 bases, with 7 bases between them. The CDR3 loop reads CASTDSYNEQFF. The CDR3 nucleotides read TGTGCCAGCACAGACAGCTACAATGAGCAGTTCTTC.

The chain is built from TRBV13 and TRBJ2-3; TRBD2 is a possible D gene (6 bases). The CDR3 runs 15 residues. Germline assignment: CDR1 PRHDT and CDR2 FYEKMQ (reference sequence). V was trimmed by 6 bases and J by 0 bases, leaving 13 bases between them. The CDR3 loop is CASSRLAPSTDTQYF. The CDR3 DNA is TGTGCCAGCAGTCGCCTAGCGCCGAGCACAGATACGCAGTATTTT.

This clone was counted once. The chain is built from TRBV6-6 and TRBJ2-3; possible D gene TRBD1, 5 bases. The germline gives CDR1 MNHNY, CDR2 SVGAGI (reference sequence). The V end lost 7 bases, the J end lost 0 bases, and 11 bases lay between the germline ends. This CDR3 is built from 14 residues. In nucleotides, the CDR3 is TGTGCCAGCAAAAGACAGACTAGCACAGATACGCAGTATTTT. Translated: CASKRQTSTDTQYF.

Here the CDR3 reads CASSPREVTEAFF. The CDR3 DNA is TGTGCCAGCAGCCCCAGGGAGGTCACTGAAGCTTTCTTT. The chain carries TRBV5-4 and TRBJ1-1, with D maybe TRBD1 (5 bases). This CDR3 has 13 residues. From germline, CDR1 is SGHNT and CDR2 YYREEE (reference sequence). Trimming removed 4 bases at V and 4 bases at J, with 11 bases between.

The rearrangement joins TRBV5-8 to TRBJ1-1; D unresolved. V was pared by 0 bases and J by 7 bases, with 10 bases between. In germline, CDR1 is SGHTS, CDR2 YDEGEE. The CDR3 spans 13 residues. The CDR3 sequence: CASSLVHTVEAFF. CDR3 in DNA: TGTGCCAGCAGCTTGGTACACACCGTTGAAGCTTTCTTT.

The genes are TRBV18 and TRBJ2-5; TRBD2 matches 11 bases. The trim removed 4 bases at V and 2 bases at J, leaving 3 bases unmatched. The CDR3 spans 15 residues. Germline V CDR1 and CDR2: KGHSH, LQKENI. This CDR3 reads CASSQTSGVQETQYF. As DNA, the CDR3 is TGTGCCAGCTCACAGACTAGCGGGGTACAAGAGACCCAGTACTTC.

On this clone itself: Other nucleotide sequences in the sample specify the same CDR3. The chain carries TRBV19 and TRBJ2-2; 8 nucleotides match TRBD1. The CDR3 totals 15 residues. In germline, CDR1 is LNHDA, CDR2 SQIVND (reference sequence). The ends lost 2 bases at V and 3 bases at J; junction bases unmatched: 2. As DNA, the CDR3 is TGTGCCAGTAGTATACAGGGGGCGGACACCGGGGAGCTGTTTTTT. As protein: CASSIQGADTGELFF.

The rearrangement uses TRBV18 and TRBJ2-3; either TRBD1 or TRBD2 may supply D (5 bases each). The CDR3 is 14 amino acids. CDR1 KGHSH and CDR2 LQKENI come from the germline V gene. V gave up 3 bases and J gave up 10 bases, with 17 bases separating them. The CDR3 nucleotides read TGTGCCAGCTCACCGGGACGGCCGAGCATGTCGCAGTATTTT. This encodes CASSPGRPSMSQYF.